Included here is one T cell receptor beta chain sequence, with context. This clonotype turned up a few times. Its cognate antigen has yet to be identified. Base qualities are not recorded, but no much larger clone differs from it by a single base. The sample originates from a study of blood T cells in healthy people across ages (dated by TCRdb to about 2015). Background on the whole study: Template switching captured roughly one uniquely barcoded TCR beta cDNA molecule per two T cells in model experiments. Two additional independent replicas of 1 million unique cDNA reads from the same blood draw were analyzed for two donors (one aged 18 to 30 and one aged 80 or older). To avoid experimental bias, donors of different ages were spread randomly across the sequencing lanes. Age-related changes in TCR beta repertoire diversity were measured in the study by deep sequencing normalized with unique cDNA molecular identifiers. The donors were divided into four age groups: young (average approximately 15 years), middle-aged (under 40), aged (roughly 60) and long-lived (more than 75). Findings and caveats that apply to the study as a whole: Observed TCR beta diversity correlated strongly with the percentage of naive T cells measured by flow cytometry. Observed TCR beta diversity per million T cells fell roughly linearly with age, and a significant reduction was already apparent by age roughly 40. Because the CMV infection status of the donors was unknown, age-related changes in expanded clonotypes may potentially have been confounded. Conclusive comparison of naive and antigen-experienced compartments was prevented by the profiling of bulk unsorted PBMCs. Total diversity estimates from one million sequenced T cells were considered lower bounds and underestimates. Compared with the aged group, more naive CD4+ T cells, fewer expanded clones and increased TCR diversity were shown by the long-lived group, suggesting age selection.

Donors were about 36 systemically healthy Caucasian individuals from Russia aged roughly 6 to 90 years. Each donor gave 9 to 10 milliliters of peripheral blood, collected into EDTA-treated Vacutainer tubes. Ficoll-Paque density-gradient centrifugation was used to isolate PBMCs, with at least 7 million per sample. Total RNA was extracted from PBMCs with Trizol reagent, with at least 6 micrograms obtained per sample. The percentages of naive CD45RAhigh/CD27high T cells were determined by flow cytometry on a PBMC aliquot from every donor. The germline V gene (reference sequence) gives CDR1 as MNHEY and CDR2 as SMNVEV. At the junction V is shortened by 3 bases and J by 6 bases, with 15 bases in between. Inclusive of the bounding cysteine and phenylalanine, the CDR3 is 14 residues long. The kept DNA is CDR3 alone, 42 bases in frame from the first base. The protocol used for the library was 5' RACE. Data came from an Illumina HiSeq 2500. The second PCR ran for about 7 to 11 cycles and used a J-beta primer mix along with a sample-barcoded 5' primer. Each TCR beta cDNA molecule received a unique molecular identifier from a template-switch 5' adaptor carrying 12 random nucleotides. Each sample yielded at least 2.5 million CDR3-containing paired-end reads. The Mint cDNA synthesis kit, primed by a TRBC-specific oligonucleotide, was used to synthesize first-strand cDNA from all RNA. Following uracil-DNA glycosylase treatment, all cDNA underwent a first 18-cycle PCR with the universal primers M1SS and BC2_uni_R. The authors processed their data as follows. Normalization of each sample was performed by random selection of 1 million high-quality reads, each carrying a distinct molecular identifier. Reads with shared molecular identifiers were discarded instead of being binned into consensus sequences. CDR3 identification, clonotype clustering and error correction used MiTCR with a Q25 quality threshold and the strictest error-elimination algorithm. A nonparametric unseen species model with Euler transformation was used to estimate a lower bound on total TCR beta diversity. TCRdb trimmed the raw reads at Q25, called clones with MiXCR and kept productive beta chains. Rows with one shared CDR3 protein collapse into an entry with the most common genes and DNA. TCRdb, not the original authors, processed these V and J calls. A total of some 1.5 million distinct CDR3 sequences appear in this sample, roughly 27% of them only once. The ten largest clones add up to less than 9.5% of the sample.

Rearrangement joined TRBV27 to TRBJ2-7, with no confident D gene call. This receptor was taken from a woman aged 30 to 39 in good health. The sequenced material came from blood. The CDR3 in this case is CASSFRVGPGEQYF. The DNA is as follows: TGTGCCAGCAGTTTCCGGGTCGGTCCGGGCGAGCAGTACTTC.